The T cell receptor (beta chain) under discussion was sequenced for a study of OX40 agonist ivuxolimab in advanced cancers. Study background: Eligibility admitted prior anti-PD-1, anti-PD-L1 or anti-CTLA-4 therapy; around 41% had some.

V was pared by 3 bases and J by 6 bases, with 12 bases between. The CDR3 is 14 residues long. Looked up from germline, CDR1 is SEHNR and CDR2 is FQNEAQ (reference sequence). Libraries were prepared by immunoSEQ multiplex PCR; TCRdb keeps only in-frame clonotypes and omits some of them. The sample lists some 49,000 clones, around 84% occurring once. This sequence joins TRBV7-9 and TRBJ2-1; D is perhaps TRBD2 (6 bases). This specimen was CD4+ or CD8+ T cells sorted from blood, taken in a trial of the OX40 agonist ivuxolimab. This clonotype originated in an adult with an advanced solid tumor such as melanoma, head and neck, liver or kidney cancer. The CDR3 spells CASSLTGSLNEQFF. CDR3 DNA sequence: TGTGCCAGCAGCTTGACCGGGAGCCTCAATGAGCAGTTCTTC.